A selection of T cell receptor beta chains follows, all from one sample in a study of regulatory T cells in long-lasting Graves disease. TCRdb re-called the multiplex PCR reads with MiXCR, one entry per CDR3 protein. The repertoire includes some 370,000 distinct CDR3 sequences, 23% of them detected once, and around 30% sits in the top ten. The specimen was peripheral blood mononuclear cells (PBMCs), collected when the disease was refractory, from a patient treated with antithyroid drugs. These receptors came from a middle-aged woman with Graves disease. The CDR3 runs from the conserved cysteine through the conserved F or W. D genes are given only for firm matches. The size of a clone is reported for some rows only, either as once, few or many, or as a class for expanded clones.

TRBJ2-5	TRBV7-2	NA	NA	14	CASITHRVWIDQYF	TGTGCCAGCATCACGCACAGGGTGTGGATTGACCAGTACTTC
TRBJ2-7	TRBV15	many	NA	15	CATSREAGSSYEQYF	TGTGCCACCAGCAGAGAGGCGGGAAGCTCCTACGAGCAGTACTTC
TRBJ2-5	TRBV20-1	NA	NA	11	CSARDWGNRYF	TGCAGTGCTAGAGATTGGGGGAACAGGTACTTC
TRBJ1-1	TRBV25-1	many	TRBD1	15	CASRGQGQSNTEAFF	TGTGCCAGCAGAGGACAGGGACAGAGCAACACTGAAGCTTTCTTT
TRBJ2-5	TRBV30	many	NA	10	CAWSRETQYF	TGTGCCTGGAGTAGAGAGACCCAGTACTTC
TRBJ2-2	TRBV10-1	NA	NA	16	CASSVGPLRHTGELFF	TGCGCCAGCAGTGTGGGACCCTTAAGGCACACCGGGGAGCTGTTTTTT
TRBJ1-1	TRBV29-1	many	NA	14	CSVSGTPLNTEAFF	TGCAGCGTTTCCGGTACTCCCCTGAACACTGAAGCTTTCTTT
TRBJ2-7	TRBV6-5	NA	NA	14	CASSYSGLRYEQYF	TGTGCCAGCAGTTACTCCGGGCTGCGCTACGAGCAGTACTTC
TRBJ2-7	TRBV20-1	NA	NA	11	CSARDQPEQYF	TGCAGTGCTAGAGATCAGCCCGAGCAGTACTTC
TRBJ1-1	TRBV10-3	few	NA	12	CAISGYDGEAFF	TGTGCCATCAGTGGGTATGACGGGGAAGCTTTCTTT
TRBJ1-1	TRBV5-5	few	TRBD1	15	CASSYLQGVDTEAFF	TGTGCCAGCAGTTACCTACAGGGGGTCGACACTGAAGCTTTCTTT
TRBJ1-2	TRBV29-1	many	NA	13	CSATYPGDYGYTF	TGCAGCGCCACCTATCCAGGGGACTATGGCTACACCTTC
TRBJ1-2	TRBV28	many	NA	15	CASSLTLGRVGGYTF	TGTGCCAGCAGTTTAACGTTGGGCAGGGTAGGTGGCTACACCTTC
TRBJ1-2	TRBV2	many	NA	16	CASSESAGRSWYGYTF	TGTGCCAGCAGTGAATCGGCGGGTCGCTCTTGGTATGGCTACACCTTC
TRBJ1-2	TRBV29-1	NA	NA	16	CSVDLTGFPYDYGYTF	TGCAGCGTCGACTTAACGGGCTTCCCTTATGACTATGGCTACACCTTC
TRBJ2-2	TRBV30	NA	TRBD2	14	CAWRSSGSTGELFF	TGTGCCTGGAGAAGTAGCGGGAGTACCGGGGAGCTGTTTTTT
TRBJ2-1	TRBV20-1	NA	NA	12	CSAKREFSEQFF	TGCAGTGCTAAACGGGAGTTCAGTGAGCAGTTCTTC
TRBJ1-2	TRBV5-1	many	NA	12	CASSPAGDGYTF	TGCGCCAGCAGCCCGGCGGGGGATGGCTACACCTTC
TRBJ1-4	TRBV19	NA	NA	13	CASRDTRLEKLFF	TGTGCCAGCCGGGACACCCGTCTTGAAAAACTGTTTTTT
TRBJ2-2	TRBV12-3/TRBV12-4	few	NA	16	CASSFLRGAGTGELFF	TGTGCCAGCAGTTTCCTTCGAGGGGCGGGGACCGGGGAGCTGTTTTTT
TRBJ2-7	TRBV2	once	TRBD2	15	CAFAIITSGSGEQYF	TGTGCCTTCGCCATCATAACTAGCGGGAGTGGCGAGCAGTACTTC
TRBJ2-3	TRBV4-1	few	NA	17	CASSQDVYGGITDTQYF	TGCGCCAGCAGCCAAGATGTTTACGGCGGAATCACAGATACGCAGTATTTT
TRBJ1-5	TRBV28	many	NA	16	CASSLWGGDSNQPQHF	TGTGCCAGCAGTTTGTGGGGAGGGGATAGCAATCAGCCCCAGCATTTT
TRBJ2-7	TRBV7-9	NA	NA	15	CASSVGTFSSYEQYF	TGTGCCAGCAGCGTTGGGACTTTCAGCTCCTACGAGCAGTACTTC
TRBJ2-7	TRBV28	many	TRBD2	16	CASSFDRLAGGYEQYF	TGTGCCAGCAGTTTTGATAGACTAGCGGGAGGCTACGAGCAGTACTTC
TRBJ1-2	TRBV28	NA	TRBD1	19	CASSSNPGQGANSNYGYTF	TGTGCCAGCAGTTCGAATCCGGGACAGGGGGCGAACTCTAACTATGGCTACACCTTC
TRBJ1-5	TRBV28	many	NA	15	CASSGQSALNQPQHF	TGTGCCAGCAGCGGACAGTCGGCGCTAAATCAGCCCCAGCATTTT
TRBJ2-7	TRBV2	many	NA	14	CASRFRRSSYEQYF	TGTGCCAGCCGTTTCCGGCGATCTTCCTACGAGCAGTACTTC
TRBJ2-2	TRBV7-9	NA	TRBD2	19	CASSPYGTSGLANTGELFF	TGTGCCAGCAGCCCCTATGGGACTAGCGGCCTAGCGAACACCGGGGAGCTGTTTTTT
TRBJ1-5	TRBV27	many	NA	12	CASSTRDQPQHF	TGTGCCAGCAGTACTCGGGATCAGCCCCAGCATTTT
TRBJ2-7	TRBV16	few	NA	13	CASSQYGLNEQYF	TGTGCCAGCAGCCAATACGGACTCAACGAGCAGTACTTC
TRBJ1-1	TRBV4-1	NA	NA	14	CASSQPRLNTEAFF	TGCGCCAGCAGCCAGCCCAGGCTGAACACTGAAGCTTTCTTT
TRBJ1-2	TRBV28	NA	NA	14	CASSLSDSLGGYTF	TGTGCCAGCAGTTTATCCGACAGCCTTGGTGGCTACACCTTC
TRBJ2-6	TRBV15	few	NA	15	CATSRSSSGANVLTF	TGTGCCACCAGCAGATCTAGCTCTGGGGCCAACGTCCTGACTTTC
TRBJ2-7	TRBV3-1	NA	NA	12	CASSRGKNEQYF	TGTGCCAGCAGCCGGGGGAAAAACGAGCAGTACTTC
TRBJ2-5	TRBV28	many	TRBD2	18	CASSHGTRTRTLQETQYF	TGTGCCAGCAGTCACGGCACACGGACTAGAACCCTCCAAGAGACCCAGTACTTC
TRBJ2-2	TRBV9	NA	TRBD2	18	CASSVEGGLAGNTGELFF	TGTGCCAGCAGCGTAGAGGGAGGGCTAGCGGGCAACACCGGGGAGCTGTTTTTT
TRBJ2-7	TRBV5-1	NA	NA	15	CASSLELAPTNEQYF	TGCGCCAGCAGCTTGGAACTAGCTCCTACGAATGAGCAGTACTTC
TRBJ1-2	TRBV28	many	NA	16	CASSLRRRRVDYGYTF	TGTGCCAGCAGTTTAAGACGGCGGCGGGTTGACTATGGCTACACCTTC
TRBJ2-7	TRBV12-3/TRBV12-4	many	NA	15	CASSFGLLPTYEQYF	TGTGCCAGCAGTTTCGGTTTGTTACCGACCTACGAGCAGTACTTC
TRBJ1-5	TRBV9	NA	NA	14	CASSEIGVNQPQHF	TGTGCCAGCAGCGAAATCGGAGTCAATCAGCCCCAGCATTTT
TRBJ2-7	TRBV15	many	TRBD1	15	CATSSPGTGIAEQYF	TGTGCCACCAGCAGCCCCGGGACAGGGATCGCCGAGCAGTACTTC
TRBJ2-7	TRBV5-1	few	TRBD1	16	CASSSGQGRLIYEQYF	TGCGCCAGCAGCAGCGGACAGGGCCGTTTGATCTACGAGCAGTACTTC
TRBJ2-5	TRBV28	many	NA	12	CASSSPGETQYF	TGTGCCAGCAGTTCCCCGGGAGAGACCCAGTACTTC
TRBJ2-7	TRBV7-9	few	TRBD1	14	CASSPWDSTYEQYF	TGTGCCAGCAGCCCGTGGGACAGTACCTACGAGCAGTACTTC
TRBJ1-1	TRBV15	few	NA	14	CATSTGNMNTEAFF	TGTGCCACCAGCACCGGCAACATGAACACTGAAGCTTTCTTT
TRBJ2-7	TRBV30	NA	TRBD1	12	CAYEDRAYEQYF	TGTGCCTACGAGGACAGGGCCTACGAGCAGTACTTC
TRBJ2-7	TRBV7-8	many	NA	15	CASSTFDQDYYEQYF	TGTGCCAGCAGCACCTTCGACCAAGACTACTACGAGCAGTACTTC
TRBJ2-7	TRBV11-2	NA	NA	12	CASSLDLPEQYF	TGTGCCAGCAGCTTAGATCTACCCGAGCAGTACTTC
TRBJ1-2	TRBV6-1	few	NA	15	CASSRMGWGFDGYTF	TGTGCCAGCAGCCGAATGGGTTGGGGGTTTGATGGCTACACCTTC
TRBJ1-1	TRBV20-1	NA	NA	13	CSAIVVIATEAFF	TGCAGTGCTATTGTCGTGATAGCTACTGAAGCTTTCTTT
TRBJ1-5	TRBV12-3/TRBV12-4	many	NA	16	CASSSRSRGGNQPQHF	TGTGCCAGCAGTTCACGATCGAGGGGCGGCAATCAGCCCCAGCATTTT